This is a list of T cell receptor beta chains from one sample in a study of T-cell memory formation after mild COVID-19. TCRdb redid the calling of the 5' RACE reads with MiXCR, one entry per CDR3 protein. The sample contains 150,000 to 200,000 distinct CDR3 sequences, 9.5% to 13% of which appear only once. Sequencing was performed on PBMCs or a T cell subset sorted from them (not recorded which). Receptors were obtained from a man aged 18 to 35 who had mild COVID-19 (a few samples of this study predate the infection). Cell type and time point are not known. The CDR3 runs from the conserved cysteine through the conserved F or W. A D gene is named only where the DNA matches it firmly. The size field is filled for only some rows; it gives once, few, many or a size class.

J: TRBJ1-6; size: many; D: .; V: TRBV7-2; CDR3: CASSLEGVGSPLHF; DNA: TGTGCCAGCAGCTTAGAAGGAGTGGGATCACCCCTCCACTTT
J: TRBJ2-2; size: .; D: .; V: TRBV5-4; CDR3: CASSFGGPGAGDLFF; DNA: TGTGCCAGCAGCTTCGGGGGGCCTGGGGCCGGGGATCTGTTTTTT
J: TRBJ1-4; size: few; D: .; V: TRBV2; CDR3: CASSEKLEEKLFF; DNA: TGTGCCAGCAGTGAAAAGTTGGAAGAAAAACTGTTTTTT
J: TRBJ2-1; size: .; D: TRBD2; V: TRBV9; CDR3: CASSEGSGGRDEQFF; DNA: TGTGCCAGCAGCGAGGGTAGCGGGGGCCGGGATGAGCAGTTCTTC
J: TRBJ1-4; size: few; D: TRBD1; V: TRBV2; CDR3: CASRDNRGIKEKLFF; DNA: TGTGCCAGCAGGGACAACAGGGGGATAAAAGAAAAACTGTTTTTT
J: TRBJ1-5; size: .; D: .; V: TRBV20-1; CDR3: CRATQGSNQPQHF; DNA: TGCAGAGCGACTCAAGGGAGCAATCAGCCCCAGCATTTT
J: TRBJ1-2; size: .; D: .; V: TRBV10-3; CDR3: CAATQTNYGYTF; DNA: TGTGCCGCAACGCAAACGAACTATGGCTACACCTTC
J: TRBJ1-5; size: .; D: .; V: TRBV2; CDR3: CASSDTYQPQHF; DNA: TGTGCCAGCAGTGATACGTATCAGCCCCAGCATTTT
J: TRBJ1-2; size: .; D: .; V: TRBV7-8; CDR3: CASSLAREYGYTF; DNA: TGTGCCAGCAGCTTAGCCAGGGAGTATGGCTACACCTTC
J: TRBJ2-5; size: many; D: .; V: TRBV27; CDR3: CASSSPASLETQYF; DNA: TGTGCCAGCAGTTCCCCGGCGAGCCTAGAGACCCAGTACTTC
J: TRBJ1-5; size: few; D: TRBD1; V: TRBV6-6; CDR3: CASSYGDRGRDQPQHF; DNA: TGTGCCAGCAGTTACGGGGACAGGGGTCGAGATCAGCCCCAGCATTTT
J: TRBJ2-3; size: .; D: TRBD2; V: TRBV30; CDR3: CAWSRTSGANTQYF; DNA: TGTGCCTGGAGTCGGACTAGCGGAGCTAATACGCAGTATTTT
J: TRBJ1-1; size: few; D: TRBD1; V: TRBV29-1; CDR3: CSVGTGAATTEAFF; DNA: TGCAGCGTTGGGACAGGGGCCGCCACCACTGAAGCTTTCTTT
J: TRBJ1-5; size: many; D: .; V: TRBV5-1; CDR3: CASSVGTGYGQPQHF; DNA: TGCGCCAGCAGCGTCGGAACAGGGTATGGACAGCCCCAGCATTTT
J: TRBJ1-4; size: .; D: .; V: TRBV6-1; CDR3: CASSDRQAGGEKLFF; DNA: TGTGCCAGCAGTGACAGACAGGCGGGGGGTGAAAAACTGTTTTTT
J: TRBJ2-5; size: .; D: .; V: TRBV7-2; CDR3: CASLLGWAPQGETQYF; DNA: TGTGCCAGCTTGCTCGGGTGGGCCCCCCAAGGAGAGACCCAGTACTTC
J: TRBJ2-5; size: .; D: .; V: TRBV24-1; CDR3: CATSEAQGPQETQYF; DNA: TGTGCCACCAGTGAGGCGCAGGGGCCCCAAGAGACCCAGTACTTC
J: TRBJ2-5; size: few; D: .; V: TRBV29-1; CDR3: CSVDTAEETQYF; DNA: TGCAGCGTTGACACAGCCGAAGAGACCCAGTACTTC
J: TRBJ1-2; size: .; D: TRBD1; V: TRBV20-1; CDR3: CSARGTGAYGYTF; DNA: TGCAGTGCTAGAGGGACAGGGGCTTATGGCTACACCTTC
J: TRBJ2-7; size: many; D: .; V: TRBV7-3; CDR3: CASSLTAGYEQYF; DNA: TGTGCCAGCAGCTTAACGGCGGGATACGAGCAGTACTTC
J: TRBJ1-3; size: few; D: .; V: TRBV7-9; CDR3: CASSYLRLSGNTIYF; DNA: TGTGCCAGCAGTTATCTACGCCTCTCTGGAAACACCATATATTTT
J: TRBJ1-5; size: .; D: .; V: TRBV20-1; CDR3: CSARRGIRNQPQHF; DNA: TGCAGTGCTAGACGGGGAATCCGAAATCAGCCCCAGCATTTT